Below, one T cell receptor (beta chain) is given with its context. The sample originates from a study of blood T cell repertoires in COVID-19. Overall study: Samples taken during acute and convalescent COVID-19 were collected in the United States, Italy and Spain. From T cells, B-cell-depleted T cells, or PBMCs came the material, which was cDNA or gDNA.

In the original processing: Scientists estimated how many nucleated cells there were by amplifying reference gene primers. Clones were sequenced by immunoSEQ multiplex PCR, and TCRdb holds only the in-frame ones, with some missing. That table supplies the V and J calls and clone size; D and trimming were determined from the DNA. The profile shows 150,000 to 190,000 clones, roughly 80% of them singletons. V lost 1 base to trimming and J lost 2 bases, with 11 bases between them. CDR1 is SEHNR and CDR2 is FQNEAQ in the germline V gene (reference sequence). This CDR3 contains 15 residues. The chain recombines TRBV7-9 with TRBJ2-5; tentative D call: TRBD2 (6 bases). The sequenced material came from peripheral blood. The receptor comes from an elderly woman with acute or convalescent COVID-19. The CDR3 reads CASSLVTAGQETQYF. CDR3 sequence (DNA): TGTGCCAGCAGCTTAGTTACGGCGGGGCAAGAGACCCAGTACTTC.